These 3 T cell receptor beta chains were sequenced from one sample in a study of T cell responses to AZD1222 COVID-19 vaccine. The assay was immunoSEQ multiplex PCR, and TCRdb's table has in-frame clones only and misses some. The sample lists over 65,000 clones; 70% to 90% were seen once. Specimen: peripheral blood, collected on day 0 of AZD1222 vaccination. All receptors come from an adult in good health.

The CDR3 reads CASSLGRGPDEQYF. As DNA, the CDR3 is TGTGCCAGCAGTTTAGGCAGGGGGCCCGACGAGCAGTACTTC. The J gene is TRBJ2-7, the V gene TRBV27; TRBD1 aligns across 8 bases. CDR1 and CDR2 from the germline V gene are MNHEY and SMNVEV (reference sequence). The CDR3 is 14 amino acids. The ends lost 2 bases at V and 5 bases at J; junction bases unmatched: 5.

The chain uses TRBV27 and TRBJ1-1; 7 bases map to TRBD1. The V gene's germline CDR1 is MNHEY and CDR2 SMNVEV (reference sequence). The CDR3 contains 15 residues. V lost 5 bases and J lost 4; bases outside the gene matches: 10. CDR3 in DNA: TGTGCCAGCAGTCCCTTACAGGGGATGGTCACTGAAGCTTTCTTT. This codes for CASSPLQGMVTEAFF.

The gene calls are TRBV12-2 and TRBJ2-7; the table's D call, TRBD2, has no DNA check behind it. TRBV12-2 is deemed a pseudogene. This CDR3 region has 21 residues. The CDR3 DNA follows: TGTGCAAGTCGCCGGTTACGGCGGGGGGGCCCCGCCGATCAAAGCTCCTACGAGCAGTACTTC. As protein: CASRRLRRGGPADQSSYEQYF.